The present entry profiles one T cell receptor beta chain with its context. Its antigen is undetermined. This entry comes from a study of shared clonotypes between healthy human individuals. The input for sorted-subset replicate PCRs was around 0.2 ug DNA, tens of thousands of T cell genomes. Sequenced by immunoSEQ multiplex PCR; TCRdb stores in-frame clones only, minus some. The table shows about 2.2 million clones, with roughly 91% occurring only once. CD45RO-negative CD8 cells positively selected for CCR7 made up the naive population, which excluded terminally differentiated effector memory CD45RA+ cells. Study-level results: Compared with clonotypes that all four donors shared, non-shared clonotypes had lower generation probabilities. Naive subsets usually exceeded memory subsets in estimated richness.

The TCR was taken from a man aged 18 to 30 in good health. Some clones in this sample may be carry-over from other donors' samples. The sample consisted of naive CD8+ T cells from PBMCs.

The CDR3 spells CASSDSRQGRSYEQYF. Written as DNA, the CDR3 is TGTGCCAGCAGTGACTCTCGGCAGGGTCGCTCCTACGAGCAGTACTTC. This chain links TRBV6-4 with TRBJ2-7; possible D gene TRBD1, 5 bases. The CDR3 loop spans 16 amino acids. Germline V gene data show CDR1 as MRHNA and CDR2 as SNTAGT. The V gene lost 0 bases and the J gene lost 0 bases, with 12 bases spanning the gap.